The rows below give T cell receptor beta chains drawn from one sample of a study of cytomegalovirus exposure and HLA in healthy donors. Method: immunoSEQ multiplex PCR; TCRdb's copy keeps in-frame clones and lacks some. This sample has fewer than 180,000 clones, with 70% to 80% found just once. The sample comprised PBMCs. The receptors were gathered from a man aged 50 or older in good health and CMV-seropositive. CDR3s include the opening cysteine and the closing phenylalanine or tryptophan. Fields, in order: V gene, clone size, D gene, J gene, CDR3 protein, CDR3 DNA. A D gene is named only where the DNA matches it firmly. Clone size, where shown, is once, few, many, or a class for clones that have expanded.

V gene: TRBV6-1; clone size: .; D gene: TRBD1; J gene: TRBJ2-1; CDR3 protein: CASSGQGVGEQFF; CDR3 DNA: TGTGCCAGCAGTGGACAGGGGGTGGGTGAGCAGTTCTTC
V gene: TRBV18; clone size: .; D gene: .; J gene: TRBJ1-1; CDR3 protein: CASFRGGGRHTEASF; CDR3 DNA: TGTGCCAGCTTCCGAGGCGGGGGGCGTCATACTGAAGCTTCCTTT
V gene: TRBV27; clone size: .; D gene: TRBD1; J gene: TRBJ1-2; CDR3 protein: CASSLIGTDYGYTF; CDR3 DNA: TGTGCCAGCAGTTTGATCGGGACAGACTATGGCTACACCTTC
V gene: TRBV5-1; clone size: .; D gene: TRBD2; J gene: TRBJ2-7; CDR3 protein: CASSRTSGPVSYEQYF; CDR3 DNA: TGCGCCAGCAGCCGGACTAGCGGTCCCGTCTCCTACGAGCAGTACTTC
V gene: TRBV6-5; clone size: .; D gene: TRBD2; J gene: TRBJ2-7; CDR3 protein: CASSPGLASYEQYF; CDR3 DNA: TGTGCCAGCAGCCCGGGACTAGCGAGCTACGAGCAGTACTTC
V gene: TRBV7-9; clone size: .; D gene: .; J gene: TRBJ2-3; CDR3 protein: CASSFQGAPDTQYF; CDR3 DNA: TGTGCCAGCAGCTTTCAAGGGGCCCCAGATACGCAGTATTTT
V gene: TRBV5-5; clone size: .; D gene: .; J gene: TRBJ2-7; CDR3 protein: CASSLEAGIPYEQYF; CDR3 DNA: TGTGCCAGCAGCTTGGAGGCAGGGATCCCCTACGAGCAGTACTTC
V gene: TRBV28; clone size: once; D gene: .; J gene: TRBJ2-4; CDR3 protein: CASSLGQAGTKNIQYF; CDR3 DNA: TGTGCCAGCAGTTTGGGGCAGGCGGGGACCAAAAACATTCAGTACTTC
V gene: TRBV10-2; clone size: .; D gene: .; J gene: TRBJ2-5; CDR3 protein: CASGQSRQETQYF; CDR3 DNA: TGCGCCAGCGGACAGAGTCGTCAAGAGACCCAGTACTTC
V gene: TRBV4-1; clone size: .; D gene: TRBD1; J gene: TRBJ2-3; CDR3 protein: CASSRLYDRGLADTQYF; CDR3 DNA: TGCGCCAGCAGCCGTCTCTACGACAGGGGTTTAGCAGATACGCAGTATTTT
V gene: TRBV19; clone size: .; D gene: TRBD1; J gene: TRBJ1-5; CDR3 protein: CASSDRGTYQPQHF; CDR3 DNA: TGTGCCAGTAGCGACAGGGGGACCTATCAGCCCCAGCATTTT
V gene: TRBV6-4; clone size: .; D gene: TRBD1; J gene: TRBJ1-2; CDR3 protein: CASSEGQGMWGYTF; CDR3 DNA: TGTGCCAGCAGTGAGGGACAGGGAATGTGGGGCTACACCTTC
V gene: TRBV28; clone size: .; D gene: .; J gene: TRBJ1-2; CDR3 protein: CATFSGVSLGYTF; CDR3 DNA: TGTGCCACCTTTAGTGGAGTTAGCCTTGGCTACACCTTC
V gene: TRBV2; clone size: .; D gene: TRBD1; J gene: TRBJ2-4; CDR3 protein: CASGDSGTGGTKNIQYF; CDR3 DNA: TGTGCCAGCGGGGATTCCGGGACAGGGGGTACCAAAAACATTCAGTACTTC
V gene: TRBV11-2; clone size: .; D gene: .; J gene: TRBJ2-1; CDR3 protein: CASSLETPRPLYNEQFF; CDR3 DNA: TGTGCCAGCAGCTTAGAGACGCCCAGGCCATTATACAATGAGCAGTTCTTC
V gene: TRBV4-1; clone size: .; D gene: TRBD1; J gene: TRBJ2-1; CDR3 protein: CASSLSPGQGRNEQFF; CDR3 DNA: TGCGCCAGCAGCCTTTCACCGGGACAGGGGAGAAATGAGCAGTTCTTC
V gene: TRBV6-6; clone size: .; D gene: TRBD2; J gene: TRBJ2-3; CDR3 protein: CASSPPTSGNTDTQYF; CDR3 DNA: TGTGCCAGCAGTCCGCCGACTAGCGGAAACACAGATACGCAGTATTTT
V gene: TRBV11-2; clone size: .; D gene: TRBD1; J gene: TRBJ2-7; CDR3 protein: CASSLADRGYEQYF; CDR3 DNA: TGTGCCAGCAGCTTAGCCGACAGGGGTTACGAGCAGTACTTC
V gene: TRBV6-4; clone size: .; D gene: .; J gene: TRBJ1-4; CDR3 protein: CASSESSGNEKLFF; CDR3 DNA: TGTGCCAGCAGCGAAAGCAGCGGGAATGAAAAACTGTTTTTT
V gene: TRBV11-2; clone size: once; D gene: TRBD2; J gene: TRBJ2-5; CDR3 protein: CASRIAGAVETQYF; CDR3 DNA: TGTGCCAGCAGAATAGCGGGAGCGGTGGAGACCCAGTACTTC
V gene: TRBV6-1; clone size: .; D gene: .; J gene: TRBJ2-7; CDR3 protein: CATQTVPYEQYF; CDR3 DNA: TGTGCCACCCAGACAGTGCCCTACGAGCAGTACTTC
V gene: TRBV28; clone size: .; D gene: .; J gene: TRBJ2-7; CDR3 protein: CASIRQGGYEQYF; CDR3 DNA: TGTGCCAGCATCAGGCAGGGCGGCTACGAGCAGTACTTC
V gene: TRBV2; clone size: .; D gene: .; J gene: TRBJ2-5; CDR3 protein: CASSPGRETQYF; CDR3 DNA: TGTGCCAGCTCCCCAGGGCGCGAGACCCAGTACTTC
V gene: TRBV11-2; clone size: .; D gene: TRBD2; J gene: TRBJ2-3; CDR3 protein: CASSPASGRFQYTDTQYF; CDR3 DNA: TGTGCCAGCAGCCCGGCTAGCGGGAGGTTTCAATACACAGATACGCAGTATTTT
V gene: TRBV11-3; clone size: .; D gene: TRBD1; J gene: TRBJ2-1; CDR3 protein: CASSISGTEYNEQFF; CDR3 DNA: TGTGCCAGCAGCATCTCCGGGACAGAGTACAATGAGCAGTTCTTC
V gene: TRBV6-5; clone size: .; D gene: .; J gene: TRBJ2-2; CDR3 protein: CASSYRRLAGELFF; CDR3 DNA: TGTGCCAGCAGTTACAGGAGGTTAGCCGGGGAGCTGTTTTTT
V gene: TRBV5-6; clone size: medium-sized; D gene: .; J gene: TRBJ1-4; CDR3 protein: CASSLDRAYNEKLFF; CDR3 DNA: TGTGCCAGCAGCTTGGACAGGGCGTATAATGAAAAACTGTTTTTT